The TCR beta chain described here comes from a study of blood T cells in healthy people across ages. A word on this clonotype: Its specificity is not known. The junction shows a germline mismatch at one end, possibly a read error.

Study-wide results and limits: TCR beta diversity was tightly associated with the proportion of naive T cells.

Germline CDR1 SGHTA, CDR2 FQGNSA. CDR3 size: 15 residues. Primed by a sample-barcoded 5' primer and a J-beta primer mix, a second PCR proceeded for 7 to 11 cycles. Tags on each cDNA molecule came from a template-switch adaptor with 12 random nucleotides. Via MiXCR, TCRdb re-called the 5' RACE reads, giving one row per CDR3 protein. Of roughly 1.5 million distinct CDR3 sequences listed, approximately 43% are singletons. Researchers collected approximately 9.5 milliliters of peripheral blood from every single donor. The origin of this receptor is a woman aged 18-29 years in good health. The chain carries TRBV7-2 and TRBJ2-5; D unresolved. The DNA matches TRBJ2-7 better at its end, which makes the J call doubtful. The sample taken for sequencing was blood. The CDR3 spells CASGFGQADTYEQYF. The CDR3 region has the DNA TGTGCCAGCGGCTTCGGCCAGGCGGATACCTACGAGCAGTACTTC.